The 19 T cell receptor beta chains reported below all come from one sample, sequenced in a study of shared clonotypes between healthy human individuals. Selected positively for CCR7 and CD45RO-negative, naive CD8 cells excluded terminally differentiated effector memory CD45RA+ cells. Libraries were prepared by immunoSEQ multiplex PCR; TCRdb keeps only in-frame clonotypes and omits some of them. The profile shows 600,000 or so clones, 85% to 95% of them singletons. Sequencing input: naive CD8+ T cells sorted from blood. These receptors were collected from a woman aged 30 to 39 in good health.

The chain is built from TRBV5-6 and TRBJ2-3; no clear D. Germline assignment: CDR1 SGHDT and CDR2 YYEEEE. V lost 3 bases, J lost 5 bases, and 7 bases lay in between. The CDR3 is made up of 12 amino acids. This CDR3 is CASSSDRDTQYF. The CDR3 DNA reads TGTGCCAGCAGCTCGGACCGAGATACGCAGTATTTT.

The chain combines TRBV27 with TRBJ1-5; TRBD1 matches 10 bases. The CDR3 runs 16 residues. V was clipped by 6 bases and J by 6 bases; unmatched bases: 11. CDR1 is MNHEY, CDR2 SMNVEV, per germline (reference sequence). This chain's CDR3 is CASSAGGTGAGQPQHF. The CDR3 region has the DNA TGTGCCAGCAGCGCGGGCGGGACAGGGGCGGGTCAGCCCCAGCATTTT.

The chain combines TRBV29-1 with TRBJ2-7; 7 bases line up with TRBD1. The V segment lost 3 bases and the J segment 0 bases; nucleotides outside the gene matches: 5. The CDR3 sequence is 14 residues long. Germline V gene data show CDR1 as SQVTM and CDR2 as ANQGSEA. The CDR3 nucleotides read TGCAGCGTTGAGACTCGGGACAGCTCCTACGAGCAGTACTTC. Its protein product is CSVETRDSSYEQYF.

The chain uses TRBV27 and TRBJ2-3; tentatively, D is TRBD1 (6 bases). The V gene's germline CDR1 is MNHEY and CDR2 SMNVEV (reference sequence). The CDR3 is 14 residues long. Trimming stripped 5 bases from V and 5 bases from J, with 14 bases between. The CDR3 reads CASSRTVPRDTQYF. The CDR3 DNA is TGTGCCAGCAGTCGGACAGTACCTCGAGATACGCAGTATTTT.

This sequence joins TRBV6-7 and TRBJ2-7, with 9 bases matching TRBD1. TRBV6-7 qualifies as an ORF whose function is uncertain. Unmatched junction bases numbered 8, after V lost 5 bases and J lost 3 bases. The CDR3 runs to 15 residues. The CDR3 DNA is TGTGCCAGCAGTAACGAACAGGGGGCAGGCTACGAGCAGTACTTC. It is translated as CASSNEQGAGYEQYF.

This chain joins TRBV6-5 and TRBJ2-1; 9 bases are shared with TRBD2. This CDR3 has 15 amino acids. Germline V CDR1 and CDR2: MNHEY, SVGAGI. V lost 6 bases, J lost 4 bases, and 7 bases stayed unmatched. The CDR3 sequence is CASSLSGSFYNEQFF. CDR3 DNA: TGTGCCAGCAGCCTTAGCGGGAGTTTTTACAATGAGCAGTTCTTC.

The rearrangement uses TRBV2 and TRBJ1-5; TRBD1 matches 7 bases. J lost 0 bases, V lost 6 bases, and 8 bases had no gene match. Germline CDR1 and CDR2: SNHLY and FYNNEI. The CDR3 sequence is 16 residues long. For the CDR3, the DNA is TGTGCCAGCAGCGGGGACAGACGATATAGCAATCAGCCCCAGCATTTT. It translates to CASSGDRRYSNQPQHF.

The chain couples TRBV21-1 to TRBJ2-7; TRBD1, the table's D call, lacks a check against the DNA. TRBV21-1 is assigned pseudogene status. The CDR3 has 15 amino acids. The CDR3 is CASRNPPSGSYEQYF. CDR3 sequence (DNA): TGTGCCAGCAGAAACCCCCCCTCAGGCTCCTACGAGCAGTACTTC.

This chain joins TRBV7-9 and TRBJ2-1; the D gene is possibly TRBD2 (5 bases). V lost 1 base and J lost 0, with 13 bases in between. CDR3 length equals 17 residues. Looked up from germline, CDR1 is SEHNR and CDR2 is FQNEAQ (reference sequence). Written as DNA, the CDR3 is TGTGCCAGCAGCTTAGAGCTAGCAGTAAGCTCCTACAATGAGCAGTTCTTC. Translated, it gives CASSLELAVSSYNEQFF.

The rearrangement links TRBV5-6 to TRBJ1-1; TRBD1 agrees at 7 bases. With 0 bases clipped from V and 2 bases from J, the junction kept 4 bases outside the gene matches. This CDR3 has 15 amino acids. Looked up from germline, CDR1 is SGHDT and CDR2 is YYEEEE. The CDR3 coding sequence is TGTGCCAGCAGCTTGGCAGGGGGAGGTAACACTGAAGCTTTCTTT. Protein product: CASSLAGGGNTEAFF.

Note on this clone: Other nucleotide sequences in the sample specify the same CDR3. The chain joins TRBV5-4 to TRBJ2-7; D is ambiguous. This CDR3 has 12 residues. V was cut by 3 bases and J by 4 bases, with 8 bases left in between. Per the germline V gene, CDR1 is SGHNT and CDR2 is YYREEE (reference sequence). The DNA of the CDR3 is TGTGCCAGCAGCTCTGGCGTTTACGAGCAGTACTTC. Translation: CASSSGVYEQYF.

V usage is TRBV13 and J usage is TRBJ1-2; D might be TRBD1 (5 bases). V was shortened by 5 bases and J by 2 bases, with 21 bases between the two germline ends. CDR3 size: 17 residues. Germline V lookup: CDR1 PRHDT, CDR2 FYEKMQ (reference sequence). The CDR3 reads CASSQRGTGRENYGYTF. DNA for the CDR3: TGTGCCAGCAGCCAAAGGGGAACAGGAAGAGAAAACTATGGCTACACCTTC.

This clone has just one count. The V gene is TRBV10-1, the J gene TRBJ1-3; D remains ambiguous. Trimming cost V 0 bases and J 0 bases, with 15 bases left between them. The germline V gene has CDR1 WNHNN and CDR2 SYGVQD (reference sequence). This CDR3 contains 18 residues. CDR3 bases: TGCGCCAGCAGTGAGTCTTATGCGGAGGAAAACTCTGGAAACACCATATATTTT. It translates to CASSESYAEENSGNTIYF.

The rearrangement uses TRBV4-1 and TRBJ2-7; TRBD2 matches at 7 bases. Germline CDR1 reads MGHRA; CDR2 reads YSYEKL. Unmatched junction bases numbered 8, after V lost 0 bases and J lost 6 bases. The CDR3 length is 15 residues. In DNA, the CDR3 is TGCGCCAGCAGCCAAGAAATCCTGGCTAGCGGCGAGCAGTACTTC. It encodes CASSQEILASGEQYF.

The chain links TRBV7-9 to TRBJ2-5; D is tentatively TRBD1 or TRBD2 (6 bases each). The DNA matches TRBJ2-7 better at its end, which makes the J call doubtful. The germline CDR1 and CDR2 sequences are SEHNR and FQNEAQ (reference sequence). The CDR3 covers 16 residues. The CDR3: CASSFGQPRESYEQYF. The DNA for the CDR3 is TGTGCCAGCAGCTTTGGACAGCCCCGGGAGAGCTACGAGCAGTACTTC.

The V and J genes are TRBV30 and TRBJ2-1; 7 bases are a match to TRBD1. Germline CDR1 and CDR2: GTSNPN and SVGIG (reference sequence). The CDR3 length is 15 residues. Unmatched junction bases numbered 4, after V lost 0 bases and J lost 2 bases. The DNA for the CDR3 is TGTGCCTGGAGTGTAGCAAGGGGGCCCTACAATGAGCAGTTCTTC. It codes for CAWSVARGPYNEQFF.

The chain combines TRBV19 with TRBJ1-2, with D maybe TRBD1 (5 bases). The CDR3 length is 15 residues. Germline V gene data show CDR1 as LNHDA and CDR2 as SQIVND (reference sequence). V gave up 2 bases and J gave up 2 bases, with 12 bases separating them. For the CDR3, the DNA is TGTGCCAGTAGTATATTTGCAGGGTCGAACTATGGCTACACCTTC. This translates into CASSIFAGSNYGYTF.

This rearrangement joins TRBV7-8 to TRBJ1-5, with 7 bases aligning to TRBD1. Trimming took 1 base from V and 6 from J; bases not matched to a gene: 6. This CDR3 has 15 residues. The germline gives CDR1 SGHVS, CDR2 FQNEAQ. CDR3 nucleotides: TGTGCCAGCAGCTTAGAACAGGGGAGGTTTCAGCCCCAGCATTTT. This encodes CASSLEQGRFQPQHF.

Notes on this clone: Different DNA sequences within this sample yield the same CDR3. CDR3 nucleotides: TGTGCCAGCAGCGTAGCGGGAAGCACAGATACGCAGTATTTT. It translates to CASSVAGSTDTQYF. The chain links TRBV9 to TRBJ2-3; D might be TRBD2 (5 bases). V lost 0 bases and J 0 bases, leaving 5 bases between the germline ends. Germline V gene lookup returns CDR1 SGDLS and CDR2 YYNGEE. This CDR3 comprises 14 residues.